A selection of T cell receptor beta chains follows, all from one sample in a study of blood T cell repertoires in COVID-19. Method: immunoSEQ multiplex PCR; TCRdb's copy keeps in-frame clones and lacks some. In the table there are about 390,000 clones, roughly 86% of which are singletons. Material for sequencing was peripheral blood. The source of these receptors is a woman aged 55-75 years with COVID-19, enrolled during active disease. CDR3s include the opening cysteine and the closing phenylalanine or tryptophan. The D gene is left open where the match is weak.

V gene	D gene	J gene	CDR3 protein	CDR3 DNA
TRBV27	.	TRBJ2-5	CASSSRARTTRETQYF	TGTGCCAGCAGTTCTAGGGCAAGGACAACGCGAGAGACCCAGTACTTC
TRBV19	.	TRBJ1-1	CASSMTQNTEAFF	TGTGCCAGTAGTATGACACAGAACACTGAAGCTTTCTTT
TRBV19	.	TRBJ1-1	CASSIRDRRSTEAFF	TGTGCCAGTAGTATTCGAGACCGAAGGAGCACTGAAGCTTTCTTT
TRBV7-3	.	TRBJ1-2	CASSPGGAHGYTF	TGTGCCAGCAGCCCCGGGGGGGCTCATGGCTACACCTTC
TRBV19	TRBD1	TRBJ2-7	CASMTGVFYEQYF	TGTGCCAGCATGACAGGGGTCTTCTACGAGCAGTACTTC
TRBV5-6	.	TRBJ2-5	CASSQRRQVQETQYF	TGTGCCAGCAGCCAACGCCGACAGGTACAAGAGACCCAGTACTTC
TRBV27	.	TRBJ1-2	CASSLRQGTAYGYTF	TGTGCCAGCAGTTTACGTCAGGGAACGGCTTATGGCTACACCTTC
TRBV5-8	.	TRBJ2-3	CASSFVYSDTQYF	TGTGCCAGCAGCTTCGTGTACTCAGATACGCAGTATTTT
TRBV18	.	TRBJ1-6	CASSPREGYNSPLHF	TGTGCCAGCTCACCAAGGGAGGGTTATAATTCACCCCTCCACTTT
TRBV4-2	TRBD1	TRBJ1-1	CASSTRTGGFVDTEAFF	TGTGCCAGCAGCACCCGGACAGGGGGCTTTGTAGACACTGAAGCTTTCTTT
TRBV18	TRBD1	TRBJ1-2	CASSRGQENYGYTF	TGTGCCAGCTCACGAGGACAGGAGAACTATGGCTACACCTTC
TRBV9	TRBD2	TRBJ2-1	CASRWGTTNEQFF	TGTGCCAGCAGGTGGGGGACTACCAATGAGCAGTTCTTC
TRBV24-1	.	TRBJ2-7	CATSDFGRDEQYF	TGTGCCACCAGTGATTTCGGCAGGGACGAGCAGTACTTC
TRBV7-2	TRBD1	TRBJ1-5	CASSLEYRGYQPQHF	TGTGCCAGCAGCTTAGAGTACAGGGGTTATCAGCCCCAGCATTTT